Described below is a single T cell receptor beta chain sequence and its context. An end of the junction does not agree with germline; a read error may underlie this. TCRdb recomputed calls from the PCR reads with MiXCR, one row per CDR3 protein. The table records roughly 16,000 distinct CDR3 sequences, around 53% of them present only once. This entry belongs to a study of CD4 and CD8 cells across lung adenocarcinoma regions. Germline V gives CDR1 MNHNS, CDR2 SASEGT. The CDR3 runs to 16 residues. J is TRBJ2-4 and V is TRBV6-1; 8 positions match TRBD2. This TCR derives from a female donor with lung adenocarcinoma. The CD4 and CD8 labels of this study may be unreliable. Sequenced material: CD8+ T cells from the center of a lung tumor. The CDR3 loop is CASSPSGQRATNIQYF. CDR3 bases: TGTGCCAGCAGTCCTAGCGGGCAGCGAGCCACAAACATTCAGTATTTC.